The TCR beta chain described here comes from a study of blood T cell repertoires in COVID-19. Across the whole study: COVID-19 samples, acute and convalescent, were from the United States, Italy and Spain.

TCRdb keeps only in-frame clones here, not all; method: immunoSEQ multiplex PCR. Of approximately 140,000 clones listed, 75% to 90% were seen once; the top ten hold 4% to 5%. The CDR3 totals 14 residues. CDR1 is SGHVS, CDR2 FQNEAQ, per germline. V trimming: 6 bases; J trimming: 3 bases; junction bases outside the gene matches: 7. The TCR was taken from a woman between 55 and 75 years old with active or convalescent COVID-19. The specimen sequenced was peripheral blood. The chain couples TRBV7-8 to TRBJ2-7, with 8 bases that match TRBD1. The CDR3 loop reads CASRQRTGYYEQYF. In nucleotides, the CDR3 is TGTGCCAGCAGACAACGGACAGGGTACTACGAGCAGTACTTC.